Following are 13 T cell receptor beta chains from one sample sequenced in a study of CD8 T cells in Susac syndrome. RNA, at about 0.45 to 1 ug, was reverse transcribed with random hexamers. TCRdb reanalysed the immunoSEQ multiplex PCR reads using MiXCR and keeps one entry per CDR3 protein. The table includes some 190,000 distinct CDR3 sequences, approximately 94% detected once. Input material: CD4+ T cells from PBMCs. The receptors were sampled from a human donor with Susac syndrome.

The V call is TRBV12-3 or TRBV12-4, the J call TRBJ1-2; 10 bases match TRBD1. V lost 5 bases and J lost 8; bases outside the gene matches: 11. The CDR3 has 15 residues. CDR3 amino acids: CASSLRDRGSGGYTF. CDR3 bases: TGTGCCAGCAGTCTCCGGGACAGGGGCTCGGGAGGCTACACCTTC.

The chain joins TRBV30 to TRBJ2-5; 7 positions agree with TRBD2. In germline, CDR1 is GTSNPN, CDR2 SVGIG (reference sequence). J gave up 2 bases and V 0 bases, and 6 bases lay outside the gene matches. This CDR3 is built from 15 residues. The CDR3 is CAWSVGGTFQETQYF. CDR3 nucleotide sequence: TGTGCCTGGAGTGTCGGGGGGACCTTTCAAGAGACCCAGTACTTC. Full variable domain (outside the CDR3, taken from reference TRBV30 and TRBJ2-5): SQTIHQWPATLVQPVGSPLSLECTVEGTSNPNLYWYRQAAGRGLQLLFYSVGIGQISSEVPQNLSASRPQDRQFILSSKKLLLSDSGFYLCAWSVGGTFQETQYFGPGTRLLVL.

This chain joins TRBV20-1 and TRBJ1-4, with TRBD1 as a possible D gene (5 bases). Trimming removed 4 bases at V and 1 base at J, with 10 bases between. The CDR3 covers 14 residues. CDR1 and CDR2 from the germline V gene are DFQATT and SNEGSKA (reference sequence). The DNA of the CDR3 is TGCAGTGCTACTCGGGGGGGAACTAATGAAAAACTGTTTTTT. Amino acid sequence: CSATRGGTNEKLFF.

The rearrangement uses TRBV6-5 and TRBJ2-1; D is possibly TRBD1 or TRBD2 (6 bases each). Per the germline V gene, CDR1 is MNHEY and CDR2 is SVGAGI. Trimming shortened V by 6 bases and J by 0 bases, and 12 bases separated the two germline ends. The CDR3 sequence is 15 residues long. DNA of the CDR3: TGTGCCAGCAGAGACGGGGGCCCCTCCTACAATGAGCAGTTCTTC. Translating gives CASRDGGPSYNEQFF.

The chain combines TRBV20-1 with TRBJ1-6; 10 bases are a match to TRBD1. The CDR3 is 14 amino acids. Germline V gene data show CDR1 as DFQATT and CDR2 as SNEGSKA (reference sequence). J gave up 10 bases and V 3 bases, and 6 bases lay outside the gene matches. CDR3 amino acids: CSARDRGFNSPLHF. The CDR3 DNA follows: TGCAGTGCTAGGGACAGGGGGTTTAACTCACCCCTCCACTTT.

The chain combines TRBV7-6 with TRBJ2-3, with TRBD2 as a possible D gene (7 bases). V was shortened by 0 bases and J by 4 bases, with 11 bases between the two germline ends. Germline loops: CDR1 SGHVS, CDR2 FNYEAQ. CDR3 length: 15 amino acids. The CDR3 sequence is CASSLAGGPPDTQYF. In nucleotides, the CDR3 is TGTGCCAGCAGCTTAGCGGGGGGGCCCCCAGATACGCAGTATTTT.

This chain's CDR3 is CASSLLNSMGNIQYF. In DNA form, the CDR3 reads TGTGCCAGCAGCTTGTTAAATTCGATGGGTAACATTCAGTACTTC. The chain recombines TRBV5-5 with TRBJ2-4; D call uncertain. Germline V gives CDR1 SGHKS, CDR2 YYEKEE (reference sequence). The V and J ends lost 1 base and 7 bases respectively, with 15 bases between them. CDR3 length: 15 residues.

V is TRBV12-3 or TRBV12-4 and J is TRBJ1-3; 7 bases line up with TRBD1. Trimming at V came to 8 bases and at J to 6 bases, leaving 7 bases not matched to a gene. This CDR3 spans 13 amino acids. The CDR3 nucleotides read TGTGCCAGCCTGACAGGGACCCAAAACACCATATATTTT. Protein sequence: CASLTGTQNTIYF.

The chain recombines TRBV20-1 with TRBJ1-4; the D is unclear. The V and J ends lost 3 bases and 6 bases respectively, with 8 bases between them. Germline lookup yields CDR1 DFQATT and CDR2 SNEGSKA (reference sequence). The CDR3 contains 12 residues. CDR3 DNA sequence: TGCAGTGCTAGTTCACGGGATGAAAAACTGTTTTTT. Translating it yields CSASSRDEKLFF.

The rearrangement uses TRBV3-1 and TRBJ1-3, with D perhaps TRBD1 (5 bases). The CDR3 consists of 16 residues. Germline V gene data show CDR1 as LGHDT and CDR2 as YNNKEL (reference sequence). Trimming pared 10 bases from V and 0 bases from J, leaving 19 bases between. The CDR3 nucleotides read TGTGCCACTTCATTAGGGGTCGAAATCTCTGGAAACACCATATATTTT. As protein: CATSLGVEISGNTIYF.

The CDR3 loop is CAWETGGTVYGYTF. DNA for the CDR3: TGTGCCTGGGAAACAGGGGGGACGGTTTATGGCTACACCTTC. V is TRBV30 and J is TRBJ1-2; 8 bases align to TRBD1. This CDR3 has 14 residues. Germline CDR1 is GTSNPN and CDR2 is SVGIG (reference sequence). J lost 5 bases, V lost 5 bases, and 10 bases had no gene match.

On this clonotype itself: Mismatch with germline at one junction end may stem from a read error. This chain connects TRBV20-1 to TRBJ1-1, with 7 bases aligning to TRBD1. The germline gives CDR1 DFQATT, CDR2 SNEGSKA (reference sequence). The CDR3 totals 16 residues. CDR3 bases: TGCAGCGCTAGAATCCGGGACAGCACTCGCAACACTGAAGCTTTCTTT. As protein: CSARIRDSTRNTEAFF.

The chain couples TRBV30 to TRBJ1-4; D is uncertain. The CDR3 is 17 amino acids. Trimming took off 6 bases at V and 7 bases at J, with 27 bases between the two ends. The germline V gene has CDR1 GTSNPN and CDR2 SVGIG (reference sequence). CDR3 sequence reads: CACEPRSNPRFSEKLFF. The CDR3 DNA sequence: TGTGCCTGCGAACCACGGTCAAACCCAAGGTTTAGTGAAAAACTGTTTTTT.